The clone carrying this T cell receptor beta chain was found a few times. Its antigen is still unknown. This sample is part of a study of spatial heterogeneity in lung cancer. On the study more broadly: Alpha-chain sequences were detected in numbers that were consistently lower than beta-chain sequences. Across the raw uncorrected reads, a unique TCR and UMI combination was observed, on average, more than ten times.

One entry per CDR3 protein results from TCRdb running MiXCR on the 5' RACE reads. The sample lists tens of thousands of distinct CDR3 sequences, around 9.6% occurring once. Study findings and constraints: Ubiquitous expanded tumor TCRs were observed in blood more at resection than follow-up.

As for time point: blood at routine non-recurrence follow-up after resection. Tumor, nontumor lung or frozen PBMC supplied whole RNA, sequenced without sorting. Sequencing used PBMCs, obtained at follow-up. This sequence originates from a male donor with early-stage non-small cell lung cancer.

CDR3 DNA sequence: TGTGCCAGCAACTTTGGACAGGGTGACACTGAAGCTTTCTTT. The encoded protein is CASNFGQGDTEAFF. The chain links TRBV7-9 to TRBJ1-1, with 8 bases matching TRBD1. Trimming took 7 bases from V and 3 from J; bases not matched to a gene: 7. The CDR3 is 14 residues long. Germline assignment: CDR1 SEHNR and CDR2 FQNEAQ (reference sequence).